This passage covers 17 T cell receptor beta chains from one sample sequenced in a study of blood T cell repertoires in COVID-19. Repertoires were generated with immunoSEQ multiplex PCR, while TCRdb's copy carries only in-frame clones and drops some. The sample includes approximately 130,000 clones, around 80% of them seen just once. The sequenced sample consisted of peripheral blood. The source of these receptors is an older man with active or convalescent COVID-19.

The chain employs TRBV6-1 and TRBJ1-5; no clear D. The CDR3 has 15 residues. The germline V gene has CDR1 MNHNS and CDR2 SASEGT. The ends were cut back, 2 bases at V and 1 base at J, with 9 bases in the middle. The CDR3 nucleotides read TGTGCCAGCAGTGAAATGGGGAGCAGCAATCAGCCCCAGCATTTT. Translated, it gives CASSEMGSSNQPQHF.

This clone was found a few times. This rearrangement joins TRBV6-5 to TRBJ2-7, with 9 bases fitting TRBD2. In germline, CDR1 is MNHEY, CDR2 SVGAGI. The trim removed 0 bases at V and 9 bases at J, leaving 9 bases unmatched. This CDR3 contains 15 residues. The CDR3 is CASSYSMGTSPSQYF. As DNA, the CDR3 is TGTGCCAGCAGTTACTCGATGGGGACTAGCCCCTCGCAGTACTTC.

The DNA for the CDR3 is TGCAGCGTGACCGGGACTCCCGGAGGCACAGATACGCAGTATTTT. This translates into CSVTGTPGGTDTQYF. This chain links TRBV29-1 with TRBJ2-3; maybe TRBD2 (6 bases). The length of the CDR3 is 15 residues. V lost 6 bases and J 1 base, leaving 17 bases between the germline ends. Germline V gives CDR1 SQVTM, CDR2 ANQGSEA.

This chain joins TRBV18 and TRBJ2-5; unclear D gene. The length of the CDR3 is 14 residues. The V end was cut by 1 base, the J end by 5 bases, with 11 bases between. Germline CDR1 KGHSH, CDR2 LQKENI. This CDR3 reads CASSPRQPKETQYF. Here the CDR3 DNA reads TGTGCCAGCTCACCACGACAACCCAAGGAGACCCAGTACTTC. Full variable domain (remainder filled in from reference TRBV18 and TRBJ2-5): NAGVMQNPRHLVRRRGQEARLRCSPMKGHSHVYWYRQLPEEGLKFMVYLQKENIIDESGMPKERFSAEFPKEGPSILRIQQVVRGDSAAYFCASSPRQPKETQYFGPGTRLLVL.

V usage is TRBV5-1 and J usage is TRBJ2-7; 10 bases agree with TRBD2. Per germline, CDR1 SGHRS and CDR2 YFSETQ. With 0 bases clipped from V and 3 bases from J, the junction kept 3 bases outside the gene matches. CDR3 size: 15 residues. CDR3 DNA: TGCGCCAGCAGCTTGGGAGGGACTAGCGACTACGAGCAGTACTTC. Translating it yields CASSLGGTSDYEQYF.

The chain recombines TRBV18 with TRBJ2-7; TRBD1 might be the D (5 bases). V dropped 3 bases and J dropped 1 base, with 7 bases sitting between them. From germline, CDR1 is KGHSH and CDR2 LQKENI. This CDR3 is 13 amino acids long. The CDR3 nucleotides read TGTGCCAGCTCACCTCAGGGTTCCTACGAGCAGTACTTC. Amino acid sequence: CASSPQGSYEQYF. Combining the CDR3 with reference TRBV18 and TRBJ2-7 gives the whole variable domain NAGVMQNPRHLVRRRGQEARLRCSPMKGHSHVYWYRQLPEEGLKFMVYLQKENIIDESGMPKERFSAEFPKEGPSILRIQQVVRGDSAAYFCASSPQGSYEQYFGPGTRLTVT.

The CDR3 protein is CASSLIIAGELFF. CDR3 nucleotide sequence: TGTGCCAGCAGCCTAATAATCGCCGGGGAGCTGTTTTTT. This chain connects TRBV7-3 to TRBJ2-2; D remains unclear. V was pared by 5 bases and J by 6 bases, with 10 bases between. Looked up from germline, CDR1 is SGHTA and CDR2 is FQGTGA. This CDR3 contains 13 residues.

The gene calls are TRBV30 and TRBJ2-5; the match to TRBD2 covers 13 bases. CDR3 size: 15 residues. Germline V gene data show CDR1 as GTSNPN and CDR2 as SVGIG (reference sequence). Unmatched junction bases numbered 4, after V lost 4 bases and J lost 2 bases. Here the CDR3 reads CAWTGLAGEQETQYF. The CDR3 DNA reads TGTGCCTGGACCGGACTAGCGGGGGAACAAGAGACCCAGTACTTC.

The chain employs TRBV4-1 and TRBJ1-6; the match to TRBD1 covers 7 bases. The germline gives CDR1 MGHRA, CDR2 YSYEKL. The CDR3 is 16 residues long. The junction had 3 bases not matched to a gene; V was cut back by 0 bases and J by 4 bases. CDR3: CASSQEGGKYNSPLHF. The CDR3 DNA follows: TGCGCCAGCAGCCAAGAAGGGGGCAAGTATAATTCACCCCTCCACTTT.

This rearrangement joins TRBV7-7 to TRBJ2-1, with no clear D. V was cut by 5 bases and J by 4 bases, with 15 bases left in between. This CDR3 region has 15 residues. Germline V lookup: CDR1 SSHAT, CDR2 FNYEAQ (reference sequence). CDR3: CASSPMESAYNEQFF. Here the CDR3 DNA reads TGTGCCAGCAGCCCAATGGAGTCGGCATACAATGAGCAGTTCTTC.

The chain couples TRBV5-5 to TRBJ2-5; 13 bases align to TRBD2. The V and J ends lost 1 base and 3 bases, in that order; junction bases with no gene match: 6. This CDR3 is 17 amino acids long. Germline values: CDR1 SGHKS, CDR2 YYEKEE (reference sequence). CDR3 protein: CASSLFRTSGGEETQYF. CDR3 bases: TGTGCCAGCAGCTTGTTTCGAACTAGCGGGGGGGAAGAGACCCAGTACTTC. The full variable domain, its missing parts supplied by reference TRBV5-5 and TRBJ2-5, is DAGVTQSPTHLIKTRGQQVTLRCSPISGHKSVSWYQQVLGQGPQFIFQYYEKEERGRGNFPDRFSARQFPNYSSELNVNALLLGDSALYLCASSLFRTSGGEETQYFGPGTRLLVL.

V is TRBV10-1 and J is TRBJ1-2, with 10 bases lining up with TRBD1. The CDR3 runs to 17 residues. Germline lookup yields CDR1 WNHNN and CDR2 SYGVQD (reference sequence). V was pared by 2 bases and J by 0 bases, with 6 bases of the junction left unmatched. The CDR3 reads CASSEGTGVKSNYGYTF. CDR3 nucleotides: TGCGCCAGCAGTGAGGGGACAGGGGTAAAATCTAACTATGGCTACACCTTC.

The chain is built from TRBV2 and TRBJ2-4; 10 bases line up with TRBD1. Trimming took 1 base from V and 7 from J; bases not matched to a gene: 4. Germline-derived CDR1 and CDR2 are SNHLY and FYNNEI. This CDR3 contains 15 residues. The DNA for the CDR3 is TGTGCCAGCAGTGAAGACCGGACAGGGGGTAACATTCAGTACTTC. Translated: CASSEDRTGGNIQYF.

This clone was counted a few times. The J gene is TRBJ2-3, the V gene TRBV27; possible D gene TRBD2, 6 bases. Deletions cut 4 bases from V and 0 bases from J, with 17 bases between. Per the germline V gene, CDR1 is MNHEY and CDR2 is SMNVEV (reference sequence). This CDR3 spans 17 amino acids. CDR3 amino acids: CASSSVGTSPSTDTQYF. In DNA, the CDR3 is TGTGCCAGCAGTTCCGTAGGGACTTCCCCTAGCACAGATACGCAGTATTTT.

This rearrangement joins TRBV6-5 to TRBJ1-6; D ambiguous. Germline CDR1 is MNHEY and CDR2 is SVGAGI. The germline V and J ends were trimmed by 0 bases and 10 bases, with 7 bases remaining between them. The CDR3 is 13 amino acids. CDR3 coding DNA: TGTGCCAGCAGTTACTCTGGGAGATCACCCCTCCACTTT. Protein product: CASSYSGRSPLHF.

The V gene is TRBV7-8, the J gene TRBJ1-5; D not certain. This CDR3 is built from 16 residues. Trimming left V 4 bases short and J 2 bases short, with 15 bases between. Germline assignment: CDR1 SGHVS and CDR2 FQNEAQ. CDR3 sequence reads: CASSSDIYSGNQPQHF. The CDR3 DNA is TGTGCCAGCAGCTCAGACATCTATAGCGGCAATCAGCCCCAGCATTTT.

This clone was detected many times. The chain recombines TRBV18 with TRBJ2-7; tentatively, D is TRBD2 (7 bases). Trimming left V 3 bases short and J 5 bases short, with 14 bases between. Per germline, CDR1 KGHSH and CDR2 LQKENI. The CDR3 runs 14 residues. Written as DNA, the CDR3 is TGTGCCAGCTCACCTAGTCGGGGGGCTCACGAGCAGTACTTC. Translating it yields CASSPSRGAHEQYF. The entire variable domain, with the rest obtained from reference TRBV18 and TRBJ2-7, is as follows: NAGVMQNPRHLVRRRGQEARLRCSPMKGHSHVYWYRQLPEEGLKFMVYLQKENIIDESGMPKERFSAEFPKEGPSILRIQQVVRGDSAAYFCASSPSRGAHEQYFGPGTRLTVT.